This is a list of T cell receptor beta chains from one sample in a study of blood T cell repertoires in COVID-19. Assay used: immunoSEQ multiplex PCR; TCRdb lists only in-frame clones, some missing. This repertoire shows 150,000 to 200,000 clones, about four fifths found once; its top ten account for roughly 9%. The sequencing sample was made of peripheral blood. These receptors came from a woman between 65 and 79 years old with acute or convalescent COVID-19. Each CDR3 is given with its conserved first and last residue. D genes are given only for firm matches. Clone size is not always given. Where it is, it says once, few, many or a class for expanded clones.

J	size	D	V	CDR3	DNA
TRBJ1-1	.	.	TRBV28	CASTRGNGREAFF	TGTGCCAGCACCCGGGGGAATGGCAGGGAAGCTTTCTTT
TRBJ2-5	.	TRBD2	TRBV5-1	CASSPAGRGAEETQYF	TGCGCCAGCAGCCCCGCGGGGAGGGGAGCTGAAGAGACCCAGTACTTC
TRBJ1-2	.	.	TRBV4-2	CASSQEAPTTGYGYTF	TGTGCCAGCAGCCAAGAGGCCCCTACCACGGGCTATGGCTACACCTTC
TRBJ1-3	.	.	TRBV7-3	CASSLTNSGNTIYF	TGTGCCAGCAGCTTAACTAACTCTGGAAACACCATATATTTT
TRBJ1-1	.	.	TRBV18	CASSPSGGRGYTEAFF	TGTGCCAGCTCACCATCCGGGGGGCGCGGGTACACTGAAGCTTTCTTT
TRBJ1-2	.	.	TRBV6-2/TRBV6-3	CASSYSAGHYGYTF	TGTGCCAGCAGTTACTCCGCAGGGCACTATGGCTACACCTTC
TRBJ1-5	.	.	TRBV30	CAWSETRDQPQHF	TGTGCCTGGAGTGAAACCAGGGATCAGCCCCAGCATTTT
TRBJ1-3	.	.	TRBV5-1	CASSAQGQGSGNTIYF	TGCGCCAGCAGCGCACAGGGTCAGGGCTCTGGAAACACCATATATTTT
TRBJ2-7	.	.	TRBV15	CATSRLGAGSSEYEQYF	TGTGCCACCAGCCGCCTGGGAGCAGGCTCTTCTGAGTACGAGCAGTACTTC
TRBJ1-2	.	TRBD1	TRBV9	CASSALPTNRGRGYTF	TGTGCCAGCAGCGCCCTTCCGACCAACAGGGGGCGAGGCTACACCTTC
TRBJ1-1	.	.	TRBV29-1	CSVGGTVGTEAFF	TGCAGCGTCGGAGGGACGGTGGGGACTGAAGCTTTCTTT
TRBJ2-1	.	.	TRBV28	CASSLLAPDNEQFF	TGTGCCAGCAGTTTACTAGCCCCAGACAATGAGCAGTTCTTC
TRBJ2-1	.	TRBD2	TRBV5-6	CASSLRTSGYNEQFF	TGTGCCAGCAGCCTTCGGACTAGCGGTTACAATGAGCAGTTCTTC
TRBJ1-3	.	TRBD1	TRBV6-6	CASRDRVSGGNTIYF	TGTGCCAGTAGGGACAGGGTTTCGGGAGGAAACACCATATATTTT
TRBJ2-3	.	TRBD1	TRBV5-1	CASSLVGDRSTDTQYF	TGCGCCAGCAGCTTGGTGGGGGACAGGAGCACAGATACGCAGTATTTT
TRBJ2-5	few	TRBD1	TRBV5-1	CASRRTGEETQYF	TGCGCCAGCAGAAGAACAGGGGAAGAGACCCAGTACTTC
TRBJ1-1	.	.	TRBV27	CASSSWTDTEAFF	TGTGCCAGCAGTTCTTGGACAGACACTGAAGCTTTCTTT
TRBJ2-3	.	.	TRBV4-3	CASSQSLAPTRRDTQYF	TGCGCCAGCAGCCAATCCCTTGCCCCCACTAGGCGGGATACGCAGTATTTT
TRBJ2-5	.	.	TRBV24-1	CATSGLQGVRETQYF	TGTGCCACCAGTGGGCTACAGGGCGTGAGGGAGACCCAGTACTTC
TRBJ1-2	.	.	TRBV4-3	CASSQQTSYRDYTF	TGCGCCAGCAGCCAACAAACCTCCTACAGGGACTACACCTTC
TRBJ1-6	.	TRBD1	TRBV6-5	CASTKTGGASPLHF	TGTGCCAGCACCAAGACAGGGGGCGCTTCACCCCTCCACTTT
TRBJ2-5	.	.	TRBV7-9	CASSLHRETQYF	TGTGCCAGCAGCTTGCACCGGGAGACCCAGTACTTC
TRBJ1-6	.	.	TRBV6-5	CASSRSYNSPLHF	TGTGCCAGCAGTCGTTCCTATAATTCACCCCTCCACTTT
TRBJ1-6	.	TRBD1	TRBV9	CASSVGVAGGSGVTLHF	TGTGCCAGCAGCGTAGGGGTCGCAGGGGGATCAGGTGTCACCCTCCACTTT
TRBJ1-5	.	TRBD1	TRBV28	CASTLPHGQGTQPQHF	TGTGCCAGCACCCTCCCCCACGGACAGGGGACTCAGCCCCAGCATTTT
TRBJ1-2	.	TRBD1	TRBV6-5	CASRAGTGYGYTF	TGTGCCAGCAGAGCCGGGACAGGCTATGGCTACACCTTC
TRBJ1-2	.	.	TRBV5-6	CASSLAGWVNYGYTF	TGTGCCAGCAGCTTGGCAGGGTGGGTAAACTATGGCTACACCTTC
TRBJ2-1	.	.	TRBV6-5	CASSLLEGEQFF	TGTGCCAGCAGTTTGTTAGAGGGTGAGCAGTTCTTC
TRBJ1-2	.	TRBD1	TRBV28	CASSLGAGGYYGYTF	TGTGCCAGCAGCCTTGGAGCAGGGGGATACTATGGCTACACCTTC
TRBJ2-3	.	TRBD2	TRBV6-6	CASSSGGVTDTQYF	TGTGCCAGCAGTTCGGGGGGGGTTACAGATACGCAGTATTTT
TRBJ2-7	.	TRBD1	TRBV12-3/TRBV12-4	CASSPTGYYEQYF	TGTGCCAGCAGCCCGACAGGGTACTACGAGCAGTACTTC
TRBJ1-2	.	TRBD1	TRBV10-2	CASSESGTGSGYTF	TGCGCCAGCAGTGAGTCTGGGACAGGGTCCGGCTACACCTTC
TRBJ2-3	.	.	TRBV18	CASSPFPDTTDTQYF	TGTGCCAGCTCACCTTTCCCAGACACCACAGATACGCAGTATTTT
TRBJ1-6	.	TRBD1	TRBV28	CASRSTGGVNSPLHF	TGTGCCAGCAGGTCTACAGGGGGCGTCAATTCACCCCTCCACTTT
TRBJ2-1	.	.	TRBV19	CASSIAASNEQFF	TGTGCCAGTAGTATAGCAGCGAGTAATGAGCAGTTCTTC